This T cell receptor beta chain was captured by sequencing in a study of shared T cell receptors in the human thymus. V gave up 3 bases and J gave up 7 bases, with 16 bases separating them. This CDR3 has 15 amino acids. Germline V lookup: CDR1 SGHTA, CDR2 FQGNSA. Assay used: immunoSEQ multiplex PCR; TCRdb lists only in-frame clones, some missing. Of hundreds of thousands of clones in the sample, roughly 74% were seen once. This sample also belongs to another study, concerning human thymus T cells. According to that study: Donors were healthy Finnish babies undergoing corrective operations for congenital heart defects. Surgeons resected thymus tissue during corrective heart surgery. The authors found apparently biased V and J gene usage in thymic and blood repertoires.

Sequencing was done on a sample of thymocytes. This TCR derives from a boy younger than two with a congenital heart defect. The V call is TRBV7-2, the J call TRBJ2-1, with D possibly TRBD2 on 6 matching bases. In DNA, the CDR3 is TGTGCCAGCAGCTTCCGGGAGACCCTCGTGAATGAGCAGTTCTTC. It specifies CASSFRETLVNEQFF.